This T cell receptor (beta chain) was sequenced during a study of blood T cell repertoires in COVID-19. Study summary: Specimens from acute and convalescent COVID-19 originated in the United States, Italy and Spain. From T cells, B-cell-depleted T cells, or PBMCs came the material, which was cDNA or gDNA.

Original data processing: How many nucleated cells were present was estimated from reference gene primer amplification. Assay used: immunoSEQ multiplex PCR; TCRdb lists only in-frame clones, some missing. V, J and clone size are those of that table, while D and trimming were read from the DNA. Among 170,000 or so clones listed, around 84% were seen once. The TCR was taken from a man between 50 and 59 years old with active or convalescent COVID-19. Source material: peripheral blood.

The CDR3 DNA reads as TGCAGTGCTAGAGACTACAGGGCGACGACCTTC. Protein sequence: CSARDYRATTF. The chain joins TRBV20-1 to TRBJ1-2; TRBD1 is a possible D gene (6 bases). The germline V and J ends were trimmed by 0 bases and 14 bases, with 13 bases remaining between them. This CDR3 region has 11 residues. CDR1 and CDR2 from the germline V gene are DFQATT and SNEGSKA (reference sequence).